This TCR beta chain was documented in a study of beta chain features in type 1 diabetes. Isolated RNA was reverse transcribed in full, so expressed TCRB transcripts were sequenced. The assay was immunoSEQ multiplex PCR, and TCRdb's table has in-frame clones only and misses some. The sample carries 250,000 or so clones, about 70% recorded once. This CDR3 region has 15 residues. Germline V lookup: CDR1 SEHNR, CDR2 FQNEAQ (reference sequence). V gave up 5 bases and J gave up 6 bases; unmatched junction bases: 9. On average, the one heparinised blood draw given by each donor was around 110 mL. The sequence was obtained from a man aged 25-45 years in good health. The chain combines TRBV7-9 with TRBJ2-7; 11 nucleotides line up with TRBD1. Source material: naive CD4+ T cells from blood. The CDR3 DNA sequence: TGTGCCAGCAGCCCGACCCGGGACAGGGGGTTCGAGCAGTACTTC. Its translation is CASSPTRDRGFEQYF.